This T cell receptor beta chain was sequenced in a study of spatial heterogeneity in lung cancer (dated by TCRdb to between 2019 and 2020). Background for the entire study: Beta-chain transcripts were consistently detected in greater numbers than alpha-chain transcripts, which likely reflected higher beta-chain transcript abundance. In the raw uncorrected reads, each unique combination of TCR and UMI appeared more than ten times on average. In non-small cell lung cancer, the study made a quantitative comparison of TCR alpha and beta repertoires among multiple tumor regions, matched nontumor lung and blood. Nonsynonymous mutation counts, determined by whole-exome sequencing of tumor tissue, were related to TCR repertoire features. At surgery, hundreds of tumor regions, 63 to 70 matched nontumor lung samples and 45 to 60 PBMC samples were TCR-sequenced for both alpha and beta chains.

Library preparation used 5' RACE. Sequenced using a NextSeq 500. The TCR library protocol attached a unique molecular identifier to each TCR cDNA molecule to allow correction of PCR and sequencing errors. On the study's bioinformatics: Decombinator tools were used for TCR identification, UMI-based error correction and CDR3 extraction. Expanded TCRs were defined as those above a frequency of 2 per 1,000, corresponding to the top 1% of the tumor frequency distribution. Rényi diversity was computed with the R vegan package after subsampling each repertoire 100 times to 5,000 TCRs. CDR3 similarity networks were built from amino acid triplet string-kernel similarity, with CDR3s being connected when pairwise similarity was above 0.82. Clones were called with MiXCR by TCRdb after fastp trimmed the public reads at Q25, and only in-frame beta chains were retained. Every CDR3 protein is listed once, alongside the most common genes and DNA of its rows. Here the V and J calls rest on TCRdb's processing, not on the authors' analysis. The sample table shows tens of thousands of distinct CDR3 sequences, and roughly 8% are seen once. Of the sample, roughly 34% falls within the top ten clones.

The time point label corresponds to: sample taken at primary tumor resection. Without any cell sorting, TCR sequencing was performed on whole RNA extracted either from tumor and nontumor lung tissue or from cryopreserved PBMC samples. Donors were some 78 patients with early-stage, untreated non-small cell lung cancer from the lung TRACERx cohort. A patient was chosen for TCR sequencing only when enough RNA was available from at least two tumor regions. This clonotype was observed many times. Its antigen specificity is not known. Within one base of it there is no much larger clone, and no base qualities were kept. Including the terminal cysteine and phenylalanine, the CDR3 comprises 15 residues. The kept DNA is CDR3 alone, 45 bases in frame from the first base. CDR1 and CDR2 are read off the germline V gene as SGDLS and YYNGEE. A distance of 11 bases separates the germline ends of V and J, which lose 0 bases and 5 bases respectively.

Results and caveats for the whole study, not just this receptor: Confirming at a functional level the hypothesis that regional TCRs recognize regional mutations was considered to require additional single-cell paired TCR alpha and beta sequencing. Ubiquitous expanded tumor TCRs were detected in blood more often at tumor resection than at routine follow-up.

The rearrangement joined TRBV9 to TRBJ2-2; possibly the D gene is TRBD1, per 6 matching bases. The material sequenced was PBMCs, taken at surgery. The source of this sequence is a female donor with early-stage non-small cell lung cancer. The CDR3 protein is CASSVEQGATGELFF. The DNA is as follows: TGTGCCAGCAGCGTAGAACAGGGTGCAACCGGGGAGCTGTTTTTT.